This TCR beta chain originates from a study of vaccination effects on CD4 cells after COVID-19. In the study overall: Each participant received a vaccine that was either BNT162b2 or mRNA-1273, given as two doses. Findings of the study overall: Few convalescent patients were included, and no early post-infection timepoints were sampled.

About this clone: Antigen specificity is unknown.

Viral peptide pool expansion of antigen-specific CD4+ T cells preceded sequencing in the ViraFEST assay. Researchers isolated CD4+ T cells once 9 to 11 days of culture had elapsed. Previously uninfected by SARS-CoV-2, the vaccine recipients also showed negative nucleocapsid antibodies. In culture with approximately 10 IU/ml IL-2 and around 10 ug/ml peptides, PBMC were grown at roughly 2 million per well. Replacing half the medium with IL-2 medium was done on days 3 and 7. Some clones are missing from TCRdb's copy, which holds only in-frame ones; the method was immunoSEQ multiplex PCR. The sample holds approximately 70,000 clones; about four fifths are singletons and the top ten take 2.5% to 3%. V shed 2 bases and J shed 1 base, with 10 bases lying between them. In germline, CDR1 is SGHNT, CDR2 YYREEE (reference sequence). This CDR3 is 14 amino acids long.

This clonotype was sampled from a human donor who received a COVID-19 vaccine. The material sequenced was CD4+ T cells from PBMCs cultured with HCoV-NL63 spike peptides, taken before COVID-19 vaccination. The chain has TRBV5-4 and TRBJ2-7, with unresolved D. CDR3 residues: CASSFGMSSYEQYV. CDR3 DNA: TGTGCCAGCAGCTTCGGAATGTCGTCCTACGAGCAGTACGTC.